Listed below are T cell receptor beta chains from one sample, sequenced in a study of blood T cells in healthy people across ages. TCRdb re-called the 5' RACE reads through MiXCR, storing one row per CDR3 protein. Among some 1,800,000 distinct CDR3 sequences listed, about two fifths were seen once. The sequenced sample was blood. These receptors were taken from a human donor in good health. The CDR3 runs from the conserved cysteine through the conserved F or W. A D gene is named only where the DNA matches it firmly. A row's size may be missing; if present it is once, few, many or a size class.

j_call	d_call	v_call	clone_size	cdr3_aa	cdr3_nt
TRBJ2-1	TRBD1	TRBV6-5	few	CASTADRGRQFF	TGTGCCAGCACCGCGGACAGGGGCCGGCAGTTCTTC
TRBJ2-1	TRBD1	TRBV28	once	CASSSTGAEQFF	TGTGCCAGCAGTTCTACAGGGGCTGAGCAGTTCTTC
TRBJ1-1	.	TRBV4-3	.	CASSQTGSTEAFF	TGCGCCAGCAGCCAAACGGGTTCCACTGAAGCTTTCTTT
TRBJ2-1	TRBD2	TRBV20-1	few	CSAQGLAGVNEQFF	TGCAGTGCTCAGGGGCTAGCGGGGGTCAATGAGCAGTTCTTC
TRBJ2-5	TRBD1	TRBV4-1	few	CASSPKADRALGETQYF	TGCGCCAGCAGCCCTAAAGCGGACAGGGCCCTCGGGGAGACCCAGTACTTC
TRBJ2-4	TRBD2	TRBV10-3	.	CATMGIAGVETKNIQYF	TGTGCCACCATGGGGATAGCGGGGGTAGAGACCAAAAACATTCAGTACTTC
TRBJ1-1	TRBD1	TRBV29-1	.	CSVVRGQADTEAFF	TGCAGCGTTGTAAGGGGACAGGCGGACACTGAAGCTTTCTTT
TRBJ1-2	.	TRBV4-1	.	CASSQVRGIRYGYTF	TGCGCCAGCAGCCAAGTCAGGGGAATTCGGTATGGCTACACCTTC
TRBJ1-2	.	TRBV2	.	CASRFDITYGYTF	TGTGCCAGCAGATTTGACATAACCTATGGCTACACCTTC
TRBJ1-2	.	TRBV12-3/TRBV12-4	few	CASSPRGGRGYGYTF	TGTGCCAGCAGTCCCCGAGGAGGGCGAGGGTATGGCTACACCTTC
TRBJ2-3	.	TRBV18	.	CASSPRRAAVLTQYF	TGTGCCAGCTCACCACGCCGGGCCGCCGTTTTAACGCAGTATTTT
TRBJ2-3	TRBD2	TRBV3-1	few	CASSQAPTSTPYF	TGTGCCAGCAGCCAAGCCCCGACTAGCACTCCGTATTTT
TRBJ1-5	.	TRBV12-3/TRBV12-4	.	CASSPTEFNSNQPQHF	TGTGCCAGCAGTCCTACAGAATTCAATAGCAATCAGCCCCAGCATTTT
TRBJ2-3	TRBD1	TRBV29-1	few	CSVGPGQGSSDTQYF	TGCAGCGTCGGACCGGGACAGGGTTCATCTGATACGCAGTATTTT
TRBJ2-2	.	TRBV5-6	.	CASSLAGGPSTGELFF	TGTGCCAGCAGCTTGGCCGGGGGGCCTAGCACCGGGGAGCTGTTTTTT
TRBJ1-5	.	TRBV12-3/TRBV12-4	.	CASSSGRGTQHF	TGTGCCAGCAGTTCCGGGAGGGGGACCCAGCATTTT
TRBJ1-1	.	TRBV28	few	CASTPIPNTEAFF	TGTGCCAGCACCCCCATCCCGAACACTGAAGCTTTCTTT
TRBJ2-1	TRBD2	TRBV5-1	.	CASSRGPSGANEQFF	TGCGCCAGCAGCCGAGGGCCTAGCGGGGCCAATGAGCAGTTCTTC
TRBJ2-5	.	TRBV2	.	CAKSTGETRYF	TGTGCCAAATCTACGGGTGAGACCCGGTACTTC
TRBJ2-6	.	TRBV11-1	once	CASSLIVGLAGANVLTF	TGTGCCAGCAGCTTAATTGTCGGCCTAGCTGGGGCCAACGTCCTGACTTTC
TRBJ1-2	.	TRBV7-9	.	CASSPAENTYGYTF	TGTGCCAGCAGCCCGGCCGAAAACACCTATGGCTACACCTTC
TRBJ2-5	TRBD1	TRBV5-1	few	CASSSKTGGHQETQYF	TGCGCCAGCAGCTCCAAGACAGGGGGACATCAAGAGACCCAGTACTTC
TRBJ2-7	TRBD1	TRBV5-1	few	CASTTRDRALEQYF	TGCGCCAGCACAACCCGGGACAGGGCCCTCGAGCAGTACTTC
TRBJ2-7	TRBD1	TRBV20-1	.	CSEKGQGYEQYF	TGCAGTGAAAAGGGACAGGGGTACGAGCAGTACTTC
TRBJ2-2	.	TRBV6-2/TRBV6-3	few	CACTTNRDSGGELFF	TGTGCCTGCACCACTAACAGGGATTCGGGCGGGGAGCTGTTTTTT
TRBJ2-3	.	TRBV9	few	CASSVTGTTDTQYF	TGTGCCAGCAGCGTAACCGGGACCACAGATACGCAGTATTTT
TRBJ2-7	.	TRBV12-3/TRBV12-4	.	CASTSDSRGYEQYF	TGTGCCAGCACCTCGGACAGTCGGGGCTACGAGCAGTACTTC
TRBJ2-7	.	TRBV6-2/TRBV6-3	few	CASSYVSSHYEQYF	TGTGCCAGCAGTTACGTTAGCAGTCACTACGAGCAGTACTTC
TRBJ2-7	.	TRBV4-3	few	CASSPRDTNAYEQYF	TGCGCCAGCAGCCCCCGGGACACGAATGCCTACGAGCAGTACTTC
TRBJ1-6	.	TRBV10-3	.	CAIKKGRDDSPLHF	TGTGCCATCAAAAAAGGCAGGGATGATTCACCCCTCCACTTT
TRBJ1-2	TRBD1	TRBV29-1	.	CSVEDGQGNYGYTF	TGCAGCGTTGAAGATGGACAGGGGAACTATGGCTACACCTTC
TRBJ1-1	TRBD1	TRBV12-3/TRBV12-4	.	CASSSQGPHTEAFF	TGTGCCAGCAGTTCACAGGGGCCTCACACTGAAGCTTTCTTT
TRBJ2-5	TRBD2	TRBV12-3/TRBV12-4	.	CASSSFSRGDETQYF	TGTGCCAGCAGTTCATTTTCCCGGGGGGACGAGACCCAGTACTTC
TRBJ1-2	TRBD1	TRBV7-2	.	CASSLEGDSITYGYTF	TGTGCCAGCAGCTTAGAAGGGGACAGCATAACGTATGGCTACACCTTC
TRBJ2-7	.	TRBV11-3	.	CASSPPILNYEQYF	TGTGCCAGCAGCCCACCGATCCTTAACTACGAGCAGTACTTC
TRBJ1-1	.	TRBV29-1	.	CSVPGPLGSDTEAFF	TGCAGCGTTCCGGGACCACTGGGTTCGGACACTGAAGCTTTCTTT
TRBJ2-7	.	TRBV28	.	CASSLKGQEPYEQYF	TGTGCCAGCAGTTTAAAGGGGCAGGAGCCCTACGAGCAGTACTTC
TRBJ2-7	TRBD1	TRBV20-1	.	CSARDLKTGAYEQYF	TGCAGTGCTAGAGATCTTAAAACAGGGGCGTACGAGCAGTACTTC
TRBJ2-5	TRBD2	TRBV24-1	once	CATSALGGIGETQYF	TGTGCCACCAGTGCCCTGGGGGGGATTGGGGAGACCCAGTACTTC
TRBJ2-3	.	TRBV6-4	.	CVSRPTLRGPDTQYF	TGTGTCAGCAGGCCTACTTTGCGGGGGCCGGATACGCAGTATTTT
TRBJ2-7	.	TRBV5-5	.	CASSFQGRRRAYEQYF	TGTGCCAGCAGCTTTCAGGGGCGACGCCGAGCCTACGAGCAGTACTTC
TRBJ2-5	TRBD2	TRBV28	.	CASRIAGPVQETQYF	TGTGCCAGCAGAATAGCGGGCCCGGTCCAAGAGACCCAGTACTTC